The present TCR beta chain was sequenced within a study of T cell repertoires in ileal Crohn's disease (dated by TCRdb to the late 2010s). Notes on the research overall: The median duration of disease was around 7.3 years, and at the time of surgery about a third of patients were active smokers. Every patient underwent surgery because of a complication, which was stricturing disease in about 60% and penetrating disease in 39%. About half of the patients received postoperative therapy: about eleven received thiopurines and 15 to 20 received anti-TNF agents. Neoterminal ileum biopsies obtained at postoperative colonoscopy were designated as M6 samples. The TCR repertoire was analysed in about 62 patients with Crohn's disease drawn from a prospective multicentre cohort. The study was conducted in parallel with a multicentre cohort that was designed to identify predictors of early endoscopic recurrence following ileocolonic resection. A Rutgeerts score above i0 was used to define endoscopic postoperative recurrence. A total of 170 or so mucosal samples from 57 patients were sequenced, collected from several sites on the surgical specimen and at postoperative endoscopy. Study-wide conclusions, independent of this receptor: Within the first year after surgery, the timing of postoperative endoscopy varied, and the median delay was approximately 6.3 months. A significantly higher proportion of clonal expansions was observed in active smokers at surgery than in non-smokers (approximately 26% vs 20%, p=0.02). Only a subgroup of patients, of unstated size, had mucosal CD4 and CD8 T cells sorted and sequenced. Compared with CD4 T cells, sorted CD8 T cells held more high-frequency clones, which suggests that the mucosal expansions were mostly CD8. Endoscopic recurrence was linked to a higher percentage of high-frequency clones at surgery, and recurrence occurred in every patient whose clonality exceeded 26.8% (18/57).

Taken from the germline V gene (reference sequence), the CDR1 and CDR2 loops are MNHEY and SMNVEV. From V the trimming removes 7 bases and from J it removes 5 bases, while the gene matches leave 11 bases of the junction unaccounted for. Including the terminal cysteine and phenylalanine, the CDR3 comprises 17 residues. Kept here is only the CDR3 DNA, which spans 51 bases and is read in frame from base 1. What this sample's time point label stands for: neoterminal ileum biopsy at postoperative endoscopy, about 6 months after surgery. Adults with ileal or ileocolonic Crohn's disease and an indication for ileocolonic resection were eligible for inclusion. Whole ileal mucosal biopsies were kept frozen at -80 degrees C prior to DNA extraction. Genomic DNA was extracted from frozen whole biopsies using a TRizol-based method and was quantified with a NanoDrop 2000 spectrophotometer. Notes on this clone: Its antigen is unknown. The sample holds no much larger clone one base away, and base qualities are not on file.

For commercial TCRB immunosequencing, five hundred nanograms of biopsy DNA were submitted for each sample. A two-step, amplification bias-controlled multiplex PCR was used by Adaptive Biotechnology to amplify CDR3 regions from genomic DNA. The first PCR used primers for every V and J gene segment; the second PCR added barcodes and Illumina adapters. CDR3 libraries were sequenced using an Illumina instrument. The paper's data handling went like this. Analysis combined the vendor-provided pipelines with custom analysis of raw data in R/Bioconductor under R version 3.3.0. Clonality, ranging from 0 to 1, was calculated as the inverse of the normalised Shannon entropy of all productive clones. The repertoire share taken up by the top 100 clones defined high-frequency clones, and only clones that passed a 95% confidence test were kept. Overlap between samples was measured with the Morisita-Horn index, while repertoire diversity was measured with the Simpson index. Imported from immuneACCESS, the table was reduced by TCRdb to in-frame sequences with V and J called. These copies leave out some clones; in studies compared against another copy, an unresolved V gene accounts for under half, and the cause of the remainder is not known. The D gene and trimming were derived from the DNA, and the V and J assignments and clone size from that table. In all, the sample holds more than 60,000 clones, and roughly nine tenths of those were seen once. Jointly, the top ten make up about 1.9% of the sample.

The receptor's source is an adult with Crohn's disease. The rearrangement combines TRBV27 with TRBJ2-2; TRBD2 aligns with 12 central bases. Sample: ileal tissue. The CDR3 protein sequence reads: CASKGRLAGVGTGELFF. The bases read TGTGCCAGCAAAGGAAGACTAGCGGGAGTAGGAACCGGGGAGCTGTTTTTT.